A selection of T cell receptor beta chains follows, all from one sample in a study of T cells after yellow fever vaccination. TCRdb reanalysed the 5' RACE reads using MiXCR and keeps one entry per CDR3 protein. The sample yields roughly 500,000 distinct CDR3 sequences, 15% to 20% seen once. The specimen was PBMCs, collected 15 days after the yellow fever booster vaccination. These receptors came from a young man who received the YFV17D yellow fever vaccine. The CDR3 runs from the conserved cysteine through the conserved F or W. D genes are given only for firm matches. Clone size is not always given. Where it is, it says once, few, many or a class for expanded clones.

TRBV29-1	TRBJ2-1	TRBD2	few	CSVRGLAYNEQFF	TGCAGCGTTCGGGGACTAGCCTACAATGAGCAGTTCTTC
TRBV12-3/TRBV12-4	TRBJ2-3	TRBD1	NA	CASSWRTGGTDTQYF	TGTGCCAGCAGTTGGCGAACAGGGGGCACAGATACGCAGTATTTT
TRBV20-1	TRBJ2-1	TRBD2	many	CSASRGLAGSSYNEQFF	TGCAGTGCTAGCAGGGGCCTAGCGGGAAGCTCCTACAATGAGCAGTTCTTC
TRBV11-2	TRBJ2-1	NA	NA	CASSPSLQPAWDEQFF	TGTGCCAGCAGCCCTTCTCTACAGCCGGCGTGGGATGAGCAGTTCTTC
TRBV6-1	TRBJ1-5	NA	few	CASRRSTFSNQPQHF	TGTGCCAGCAGAAGAAGCACTTTTAGCAATCAGCCCCAGCATTTT
TRBV2	TRBJ2-3	NA	NA	CASTDFDTQYF	TGTGCCAGCACCGACTTTGATACGCAGTATTTT
TRBV5-1	TRBJ2-7	TRBD2	NA	CASSLLVSGSSSEQYF	TGCGCCAGCAGCCTCCTGGTCAGCGGGAGCTCATCCGAGCAGTACTTC
TRBV13	TRBJ2-3	TRBD1	NA	CASSRSSTGSSTQYF	TGTGCCAGCAGCCGATCATCGACAGGGTCTAGTACGCAGTATTTT
TRBV20-1	TRBJ1-5	NA	few	CSAGGSNQPQHF	TGCAGTGCTGGGGGTAGCAATCAGCCCCAGCATTTT
TRBV7-2	TRBJ2-3	NA	few	CASSLEPQGTQYF	TGTGCCAGCAGCTTAGAACCCCAGGGTACGCAGTATTTT
TRBV20-1	TRBJ2-1	TRBD2	NA	CSARLLGTSGRGAQFF	TGCAGTGCTAGACTATTAGGGACTAGCGGGAGGGGGGCGCAGTTCTTC
TRBV4-3	TRBJ2-6	NA	NA	CASSRTGAGGANVLTF	TGCGCCAGCAGCCGAACAGGGGCGGGAGGGGCCAACGTCCTGACTTTC